The 21 T cell receptor beta chains below were found in one sample sequenced in a study of shared T cell receptors in the human thymus. Data came from immunoSEQ multiplex PCR; TCRdb stores just in-frame clones and leaves some out. Of a few hundred thousand clones in the sample, more than 85% are singletons; the top ten hold approximately 0.02%. The specimen sequenced was thymocytes. These receptors were obtained from a human donor.

This chain links TRBV7-9 with TRBJ1-1, with D possibly TRBD1 on 6 matching bases. Germline V gene sequence: CDR1 SEHNR, CDR2 FQNEAQ (reference sequence). This CDR3 has 17 residues. Deletions cut 5 bases from V and 0 bases from J, with 19 bases between. CDR3 region: CASSPGQKGTLNTEAFF. The CDR3, as DNA: TGTGCCAGCAGCCCCGGACAGAAAGGTACACTGAACACTGAAGCTTTCTTT. The full variable domain, its missing parts supplied by reference TRBV7-9 and TRBJ1-1, is DTGVSQNPRHKITKRGQNVTFRCDPISEHNRLYWYRQTLGQGPEFLTYFQNEAQLEKSRLLSDRFSAERPKGSFSTLEIQRTEQGDSAMYLCASSPGQKGTLNTEAFFGQGTRLTVV.

This chain joins TRBV30 and TRBJ2-7, with D possibly matching TRBD2 (6 bases). The CDR3 contains 16 residues. V was pared by 0 bases and J by 3 bases, with 18 bases between. Looked up from germline, CDR1 is GTSNPN and CDR2 is SVGIG (reference sequence). CDR3 coding DNA: TGTGCCTGGAGTGTGGAGGGAGCCCCTAATTTCTACGAGCAGTACTTC. Protein: CAWSVEGAPNFYEQYF. The whole variable domain, filled in from reference TRBV30 and TRBJ2-7, reads SQTIHQWPATLVQPVGSPLSLECTVEGTSNPNLYWYRQAAGRGLQLLFYSVGIGQISSEVPQNLSASRPQDRQFILSSKKLLLSDSGFYLCAWSVEGAPNFYEQYFGPGTRLTVT.

V is TRBV14 and J is TRBJ2-1; possible D gene TRBD1, 5 bases. This CDR3 comprises 15 residues. Germline V gene lookup returns CDR1 SGHDN and CDR2 FVKESK. Deletions cut 0 bases from V and 6 bases from J, with 12 bases between. The CDR3 is CASSQEVRQGNEQFF. The CDR3 bases are TGTGCCAGCAGCCAAGAAGTGCGGCAGGGCAATGAGCAGTTCTTC. Combining the CDR3 with reference TRBV14 and TRBJ2-1 gives the whole variable domain EAGVTQFPSHSVIEKGQTVTLRCDPISGHDNLYWYRRVMGKEIKFLLHFVKESKQDESGMPNNRFLAERTGGTYSTLKVQPAELEDSGVYFCASSQEVRQGNEQFFGPGTRLTVL.

With regard to this clone: One junction end does not reproduce the germline sequence, and a read error may be involved. The J gene is TRBJ2-1, the V gene TRBV7-7, with TRBD2 matching 9 bases. The CDR3 loop spans 18 amino acids. Germline V gene lookup returns CDR1 SSHAT and CDR2 FNYEAQ (reference sequence). The CDR3 here is CASSPIWRGLAGTAEQFF. In nucleotides, the CDR3 is TGTGCTAGCAGCCCGATCTGGAGAGGGCTAGCGGGAACCGCTGAGCAGTTCTTC.

The V and J genes are TRBV5-5 and TRBJ1-2; 9 nucleotides line up with TRBD1. This CDR3 comprises 18 residues. Germline CDR1 reads SGHKS; CDR2 reads YYEKEE (reference sequence). The V and J ends lost 4 bases and 8 bases, in that order; junction bases with no gene match: 21. The CDR3 bases are TGTGCCAGCAGCCCGGAGGACAGGGGTTACACCTTCCCGAGAGGCTACACCTTC. Amino acid sequence: CASSPEDRGYTFPRGYTF.

The gene calls are TRBV6-1 and TRBJ2-7; no definite D call. The V end lost 3 bases, the J end lost 6 bases, and 9 bases lay between the germline ends. Germline V gene sequence: CDR1 MNHNS, CDR2 SASEGT. The CDR3 totals 12 residues. The CDR3 nucleotides are TGTGCCAGCAGTGAGGGTGGCTCCGAGCAGTACTTC. Translation gives CASSEGGSEQYF.

The rearrangement joins TRBV5-5 to TRBJ2-1; D is possibly TRBD1 (5 bases). Germline V gives CDR1 SGHKS, CDR2 YYEKEE (reference sequence). The CDR3 sequence is 17 residues long. The V and J ends lost 4 bases and 3 bases respectively, with 20 bases between them. Written as DNA, the CDR3 is TGTGCCAGCAGCCTCCTGTTGGGGCGGAATATCTACAATGAGCAGTTCTTC. This translates into CASSLLLGRNIYNEQFF.

This clone has just a few counts. The chain combines TRBV27 with TRBJ2-1; 8 positions match TRBD2. V lost 3 bases and J lost 6; bases outside the gene matches: 16. Germline values: CDR1 MNHEY, CDR2 SMNVEV (reference sequence). This CDR3 is 18 amino acids long. The CDR3 sequence: CASSFSYSGDPLRNEQFF. The CDR3 DNA reads as TGTGCCAGCAGTTTCTCCTATAGCGGGGACCCTCTTCGCAATGAGCAGTTCTTC.

This clone was observed once. This sequence joins TRBV19 and TRBJ2-7; a weak D match, TRBD1 (6 bases). The CDR3 has 14 amino acids. V was shortened by 6 bases and J by 1 base, with 13 bases between the two germline ends. Germline CDR1 and CDR2: LNHDA and SQIVND (reference sequence). In nucleotides, the CDR3 is TGTGCCAGTAGGAAACAGGGTCCATCCTACGAGCAGTACTTC. It is translated as CASRKQGPSYEQYF.

This clone was counted once. The chain has TRBV6-4 and TRBJ2-5; D perhaps matches TRBD2 (5 bases). The CDR3 is 12 amino acids. CDR1 is MRHNA and CDR2 is SNTAGT in the germline V gene. V was cut by 2 bases and J by 7 bases, with 8 bases left in between. CDR3 residues: CASSDARGTQYF. The CDR3 coding sequence is TGTGCCAGCAGTGACGCCCGGGGGACCCAGTACTTC.

A note on this clone: One junction end does not reproduce the germline sequence, and a read error may be involved. This chain links TRBV19 with TRBJ1-5; tentative D call: TRBD1 (5 bases). This CDR3 comprises 15 residues. Germline V gene data show CDR1 as LNHDA and CDR2 as SQIVND (reference sequence). CDR3 nucleotide sequence: TGTGCCAGTAGTCTTTGGGACGGTAGCCATCAGCCCCAGCATTTT. Translation gives CASSLWDGSHQPQHF.

The chain employs TRBV28 and TRBJ1-3; D gene unclear. Trimming stripped 7 bases from V and 0 bases from J, with 10 bases between. The germline V gene encodes CDR1 MDHEN and CDR2 SYDVKM. CDR3 size: 14 residues. DNA of the CDR3: TGTGCCAGCAAAACATTCCCCTCTGGAAACACCATATATTTT. It specifies CASKTFPSGNTIYF.

This chain uses TRBV7-9 with TRBJ2-7; TRBD1 agrees at 11 bases. Germline CDR1 and CDR2: SEHNR and FQNEAQ (reference sequence). The CDR3 covers 14 residues. The V segment lost 6 bases and the J segment 5 bases; nucleotides outside the gene matches: 6. CDR3 residues: CASSPRTGGNEQYF. In DNA, the CDR3 is TGTGCCAGCAGTCCGAGGACAGGGGGCAACGAGCAGTACTTC.

This chain connects TRBV5-1 to TRBJ2-1; D is perhaps TRBD1 (8 bases). CDR3 length: 15 amino acids. The germline V gene encodes CDR1 SGHRS and CDR2 YFSETQ. V was cut by 2 bases and J by 5 bases, with 14 bases left in between. Here the CDR3 reads CASSFGQGGDNEQFF. The CDR3 DNA sequence: TGCGCCAGCAGCTTTGGACAGGGAGGGGACAATGAGCAGTTCTTC.

This chain connects TRBV6-5 to TRBJ2-1, with 8 bases fitting TRBD2. CDR1 is MNHEY and CDR2 is SVGAGI in the germline V gene. The ends lost 4 bases at V and 5 bases at J; junction bases unmatched: 10. The CDR3 has 16 residues. The CDR3 DNA reads TGTGCCAGCAGTTCTCCCGGGGGGGGGCCAAACAATGAGCAGTTCTTC. Translation: CASSSPGGGPNNEQFF.

The rearrangement joins TRBV10-2 to TRBJ2-1; D might be TRBD2 (5 bases). Germline CDR1 is WSHSY and CDR2 is SAAADI. The CDR3 is 12 amino acids. V shed 4 bases and J shed 8 bases, with 9 bases lying between them. For the CDR3, the DNA is TGCGCCAGCAGTGGGGAGTTGGATGAGCAGTTCTTC. Its protein is CASSGELDEQFF.

The chain employs TRBV5-6 and TRBJ1-1; TRBD1 might be the D (6 bases). The ends were cut back, 3 bases at V and 7 bases at J, with 19 bases in the middle. The CDR3 loop spans 15 amino acids. Germline V gene sequence: CDR1 SGHDT, CDR2 YYEEEE. CDR3: CASSSAGRGQGEAFF. Written as DNA, the CDR3 is TGTGCCAGCAGCTCTGCCGGCCGGGGGCAAGGTGAAGCTTTCTTT.

The J gene is TRBJ2-1, the V gene TRBV19, with 15 bases matching TRBD2. The CDR3 totals 17 residues. Germline CDR1 is LNHDA and CDR2 is SQIVND (reference sequence). J was trimmed by 7 bases and V by 6 bases; bases with no gene match: 10. In DNA, the CDR3 is TGTGCCAGTAGCTACAGCGGGACTAGCGGGAGGATGAATGAGCAGTTCTTC. It is translated as CASSYSGTSGRMNEQFF.

The chain has TRBV2 and TRBJ1-2; the D gene is possibly TRBD1 (5 bases). The CDR3 consists of 13 residues. V lost 7 bases and J lost 7, with 16 bases in between. Germline CDR1 SNHLY, CDR2 FYNNEI. CDR3 residues: CASTSEGSSGYTF. CDR3 nucleotide sequence: TGTGCCAGCACTTCAGAGGGGAGTAGTGGCTACACCTTC.

V gene TRBV27 combines with J gene TRBJ2-7; 8 nucleotides agree with TRBD1. CDR1 is MNHEY and CDR2 is SMNVEV in the germline V gene (reference sequence). With V trimmed by 6 bases and J by 3 bases, 10 bases remained unmatched. CDR3 length: 15 residues. The CDR3 here is CASSRGGTGIYEQYF. The CDR3 DNA follows: TGTGCCAGCAGCAGGGGCGGGACAGGTATCTACGAGCAGTACTTC.

This chain joins TRBV2 and TRBJ2-1, with 8 bases that match TRBD2. With 10 bases clipped from V and 5 bases from J, the junction kept 7 bases outside the gene matches. CDR3 length: 13 amino acids. In germline, CDR1 is SNHLY, CDR2 FYNNEI. The CDR3 here is CATSGLGNNEQFF. In nucleotides, the CDR3 is TGTGCCACCTCGGGACTAGGGAACAATGAGCAGTTCTTC. Based on the CDR3 plus reference TRBV2 and TRBJ2-1, the full variable domain is EPEVTQTPSHQVTQMGQEVILRCVPISNHLYFYWYRQILGQKVEFLVSFYNNEISEKSEIFDDQFSVERPDGSNFTLKIRSTKLEDSAMYFCATSGLGNNEQFFGPGTRLTVL.